One TCR beta chain is described in this entry. These data come from a study of shared clonotypes between healthy human individuals. The CDR3 spans 16 residues. Measured with immunoSEQ multiplex PCR; TCRdb has only the in-frame clones, and not every one. The sample records roughly 660,000 clones, about 90% being singletons. This chain links TRBV21-1 with TRBJ1-5. TRBV21-1 is shown as a pseudogene. The sample was memory CD8+ T cells from PBMCs. Specified subset: CD45RO+ cells pooled with CCR7-negative TemRA cells. This TCR was sampled from a man aged 18 to 35 in good health. Some clones in this sample may be carry-over from other donors' samples. For the CDR3, the DNA is TGTGCCAGCAGAGGGGATAGGGGGGGCGCGGGTCAGCCCCAGCATTTT. It is translated as CASRGDRGGAGQPQHF.